A selection of T cell receptor beta chains follows, all from one sample in a study of T cells in Graves' hyperthyroidism and ophthalmopathy. TCRdb independently ran MiXCR on the multiplex PCR reads; one entry per CDR3 protein. The profile shows roughly 660,000 distinct CDR3 sequences, 15% to 20% of them singletons. Sample: blood. The source is a man in his fifties or sixties with Graves' hyperthyroidism. CDR3s include the opening cysteine and the closing phenylalanine or tryptophan. Fields, in order: D gene, V gene, clone size, J gene, CDR3 protein, CDR3 DNA. The D gene is left open where the match is weak. Some rows mark clone size as missing; the rest say once, few, many or name a class of expanded clone.

>TRBD2|TRBV2|many|TRBJ2-3
CATFPGLASPDTQYF
TGTGCCACCTTTCCGGGACTAGCTTCGCCAGATACGCAGTATTTT
>.|TRBV27|many|TRBJ1-1
CASSLRRGNTEAFF
TGTGCCAGCAGCTTGCGTCGGGGAAACACTGAAGCTTTCTTT
>TRBD1|TRBV27|.|TRBJ2-5
CASSTGTGGQETQYF
TGTGCCAGCAGTACCGGGACAGGGGGACAAGAGACCCAGTACTTC
>TRBD2|TRBV19|once|TRBJ2-7
CASSIQISGRYEQYF
TGTGCCAGTAGTATACAGATAAGCGGGAGATACGAGCAGTACTTC
>TRBD2|TRBV28|.|TRBJ2-1
CASSLFTSGIRGEQFF
TGTGCCAGCAGTTTATTCACTAGCGGGATCCGGGGGGAGCAGTTCTTC
>.|TRBV20-1|many|TRBJ2-2
CSARDQGNTGELFF
TGCAGTGCTAGAGATCAGGGGAACACCGGGGAGCTGTTTTTT
>.|TRBV10-3|many|TRBJ1-1
CAITGTSNTEAFF
TGTGCCATCACCGGGACTTCGAACACTGAAGCTTTCTTT
>TRBD1|TRBV5-6|few|TRBJ1-2
CASRKGQLLNYGYTF
TGTGCCAGCAGAAAGGGACAGCTGCTCAACTATGGCTACACCTTC
>TRBD2|TRBV7-2|.|TRBJ2-4
CASSTGTSELAKNIQYF
TGTGCCAGCAGTACCGGGACTAGCGAGCTAGCCAAAAACATTCAGTACTTC
>.|TRBV28|many|TRBJ2-7
CASSFSGVRGEQYF
TGTGCCAGCAGTTTCTCAGGGGTCAGGGGCGAGCAGTACTTC
>TRBD1|TRBV19|few|TRBJ2-7
CASSMVTGENDYEQYF
TGTGCCAGTAGTATGGTAACAGGGGAAAACGACTACGAGCAGTACTTC
>.|TRBV19|many|TRBJ1-2
CATRTEANYGYTF
TGTGCCACCCGGACAGAGGCCAACTATGGCTACACCTTC
>.|TRBV6-5|.|TRBJ2-2
CASRYRRTGELFF
TGTGCCAGCAGGTACAGGAGGACCGGGGAGCTGTTTTTT
>TRBD2|TRBV15|few|TRBJ2-1
CATSRDLGLAGGDEQFF
TGTGCCACCAGCAGAGATCTAGGACTAGCGGGAGGAGATGAGCAGTTCTTC
>.|TRBV2|many|TRBJ2-7
CASSQAYEQYF
TGTGCCAGCAGCCAGGCCTACGAGCAGTACTTC
>TRBD2|TRBV5-4|many|TRBJ2-3
CASSLGLASTDTQYF
TGTGCCAGCAGCTTGGGACTAGCGTCCACAGATACGCAGTATTTT
>.|TRBV25-1|many|TRBJ2-1
CASSDPAGGPYNEQFF
TGTGCCAGCAGTGATCCCGCTGGGGGACCCTACAATGAGCAGTTCTTC
>.|TRBV11-2|many|TRBJ1-1
CASSLAGPYRVNTEAFF
TGTGCCAGCAGCTTAGCAGGTCCCTACCGGGTGAACACTGAAGCTTTCTTT
>TRBD1|TRBV11-2|few|TRBJ2-7
CASSLAARGSEQYF
TGTGCCAGCAGCTTAGCGGCCAGGGGGAGCGAGCAGTACTTC
>.|TRBV6-1|many|TRBJ1-5
CASSEVLKGQPQHF
TGTGCCAGCAGTGAAGTTTTGAAGGGGCAGCCCCAGCATTTT
>.|TRBV2|.|TRBJ1-5
CASSDWGSGNQPQHF
TGTGCCAGCAGTGACTGGGGTTCCGGCAATCAGCCCCAGCATTTT
>.|TRBV15|many|TRBJ2-5
CATSRDPARETQYF
TGTGCCACCAGCAGAGATCCTGCGAGGGAGACCCAGTACTTC
>.|TRBV28|.|TRBJ1-1
CASSLLSAATRRDTEAFF
TGTGCCAGCAGTTTATTGAGCGCGGCAACACGGCGGGACACTGAAGCTTTCTTT
>.|TRBV2|.|TRBJ2-7
CASGGLKNEQYF
TGTGCCAGCGGAGGACTAAAAAACGAGCAGTACTTC
>.|TRBV30|.|TRBJ2-1
CAWSLGVSYNEQFF
TGTGCCTGGAGCCTAGGGGTCTCCTACAATGAGCAGTTCTTC
>.|TRBV20-1|few|TRBJ1-5
CSASTGPYQPQHF
TGCAGTGCTAGTACGGGGCCTTATCAGCCCCAGCATTTT
>.|TRBV2|many|TRBJ1-6
CASSEVRDSAGPLHF
TGTGCCAGCAGTGAAGTAAGGGACTCGGCGGGACCCCTCCACTTT
>TRBD2|TRBV12-3/TRBV12-4|many|TRBJ2-1
CASNPLAGGLGEQFF
TGTGCCAGCAACCCACTAGCGGGAGGGTTGGGAGAGCAGTTCTTC
>.|TRBV5-1|many|TRBJ1-1
CASSLGVGRENTEAFF
TGCGCCAGCAGCTTGGGAGTCGGCAGGGAGAACACTGAAGCTTTCTTT
>.|TRBV6-1|few|TRBJ2-1
CASSGPKKGNEQFF
TGTGCCAGCAGTGGCCCTAAGAAGGGAAATGAGCAGTTCTTC
>TRBD2|TRBV14|few|TRBJ2-1
CASSQGPGLVPSRNEQFF
TGTGCCAGCAGCCAAGGTCCCGGACTAGTCCCCAGTCGCAATGAGCAGTTCTTC
>TRBD1|TRBV6-5|many|TRBJ1-2
CASSYSGQGAFGYTF
TGTGCCAGCAGTTACTCAGGACAGGGGGCATTTGGCTACACCTTC
>.|TRBV7-9|.|TRBJ1-2
CASSLYIRGNYGYTF
TGTGCCAGCAGCTTATATATCAGGGGAAACTATGGCTACACCTTC